This note documents a single TCR beta chain sequence. In germline, CDR1 is SQVTM, CDR2 ANQGSEA. Trimming removed 5 bases from V and 6 bases from J; junction bases left unmatched: 10. The CDR3 runs 14 residues. Sequencing used cDNA as its template, made by extracting RNA and reverse transcribing it. Repertoires were generated with immunoSEQ multiplex PCR, while TCRdb's copy carries only in-frame clones and drops some. The sample holds around 150,000 clones, more than 55% seen once. The sample belongs to a study of CD8+ T cells in alopecia areata. The sequenced sample was CD8+ T cells sorted from blood. The clonotype was recovered from a human donor in good health. The chain has TRBV29-1 and TRBJ2-7, with 10 bases fitting TRBD2. The CDR3 is CSVFPSGRTGEQYF. DNA of the CDR3: TGCAGCGTTTTTCCTAGCGGGAGAACAGGCGAGCAGTACTTC.